This TCR beta chain was sequenced in a study of cytomegalovirus exposure and HLA in healthy donors. Germline V gene sequence: CDR1 MNHNY, CDR2 SVGAGI (reference sequence). Losses at the gene ends were 6 bases for V and 5 bases for J; bases not matched to a gene: 11. The CDR3 spans 15 residues. The assay was immunoSEQ multiplex PCR, and TCRdb's table has in-frame clones only and misses some. Counted here are roughly 200,000 clones, approximately 83% occurring once; the ten biggest clones make up approximately 3%. The sequence was obtained from a woman between 18 and 29 years old in good health and CMV-seropositive. Sequenced: PBMCs. The chain has TRBV6-6 and TRBJ2-5; 8 positions match TRBD1. CDR3 DNA: TGTGCCAGCAGGGGCGCGGACAGGGACGGTGAGACCCAGTACTTC. This translates into CASRGADRDGETQYF.